The 6 T cell receptor beta chains presented below share a single source sample, sequenced in a study of blood T cell repertoires in COVID-19. Profiled with immunoSEQ multiplex PCR; TCRdb holds only in-frame clones, not every one. The data show 97,000 or so clones, over 85% seen once. The sample consisted of peripheral blood. These receptor sequences come from a woman between 45 and 60 years old with COVID-19, enrolled during active disease.

This chain uses TRBV7-2 with TRBJ1-5, with D possibly being TRBD1 (5 bases). CDR1 is SGHTA, CDR2 FQGNSA, per germline. The CDR3 covers 14 residues. Trimming pared 3 bases from V and 4 bases from J, leaving 10 bases between. The CDR3 DNA follows: TGTGCCAGCAGCTTTGTAGGACAAAATCAGCCCCAGCATTTT. It codes for CASSFVGQNQPQHF.

This clone was observed a single time. J is TRBJ2-5 and V is TRBV28; perhaps TRBD2 as D (7 bases). This CDR3 spans 15 amino acids. Trimming took 8 bases from V and 4 from J, leaving 20 bases between them. Germline V gene data show CDR1 as MDHEN and CDR2 as SYDVKM. The CDR3 reads CASRVVARGAETQYF. Written as DNA, the CDR3 is TGTGCCAGCCGCGTAGTGGCCCGGGGGGCAGAGACCCAGTACTTC.

This clone appeared a few times. The chain recombines TRBV9 with TRBJ2-1, with 9 bases lining up with TRBD1. The CDR3 is made up of 16 amino acids. V gave up 0 bases and J gave up 12 bases; unmatched junction bases: 13. Per germline, CDR1 SGDLS and CDR2 YYNGEE. DNA for the CDR3: TGTGCCAGCAGCGTAGATCCCACAGGGGGCGGGATCAGGCAGTTCTTC. Protein product: CASSVDPTGGGIRQFF.

This clone has only one observation. The chain links TRBV30 to TRBJ2-1, with unresolved D. V lost 0 bases and J 4 bases, leaving 7 bases between the germline ends. The CDR3 length is 13 residues. Germline V gives CDR1 GTSNPN, CDR2 SVGIG (reference sequence). The CDR3 loop is CAWSVPGYNEQFF. DNA for the CDR3: TGTGCCTGGAGTGTACCCGGGTACAATGAGCAGTTCTTC.

The rearrangement links TRBV6-5 to TRBJ1-5; D possibly corresponds to TRBD1 (5 bases). The CDR3 extends over 16 amino acids. Deletions cut 2 bases from V and 0 bases from J, with 11 bases between. Germline CDR1 and CDR2: MNHEY and SVGAGI. The CDR3 DNA is TGTGCCAGCAGTTACAGGGCAGGGCTTAGCAATCAGCCCCAGCATTTT. This translates into CASSYRAGLSNQPQHF.

This clone has a single count. The J gene is TRBJ2-1, the V gene TRBV5-1; 7 bases fit TRBD1. CDR3 size: 15 residues. Germline CDR1 and CDR2: SGHRS and YFSETQ. J gave up 5 bases and V 2 bases, and 7 bases lay outside the gene matches. CDR3 bases: TGCGCCAGCAGCTTTCAACAGGGGTGGGACAATGAGCAGTTCTTC. Translated, it gives CASSFQQGWDNEQFF. The entire variable domain, with the rest obtained from reference TRBV5-1 and TRBJ2-1, is as follows: KAGVTQTPRYLIKTRGQQVTLSCSPISGHRSVSWYQQTPGQGLQFLFEYFSETQRNKGNFPGRFSGRQFSNSRSEMNVSTLELGDSALYLCASSFQQGWDNEQFFGPGTRLTVL.